The 11 T cell receptor beta chains below come from one sample, sequenced in a study of siplizumab effects on memory and regulatory T cells. TCRdb's table, derived via immunoSEQ multiplex PCR, lists solely in-frame clones and lacks some. This table has nearly 85,000 clones, 80% to 90% appearing once. The sample taken for sequencing was Tregs sorted from blood. The receptors here all came from a human donor in good health.

This chain joins TRBV5-1 and TRBJ2-5; TRBD2 agrees at 8 bases. The CDR3 is 14 amino acids. Germline V lookup: CDR1 SGHRS, CDR2 YFSETQ. J lost 2 bases, V lost 0 bases, and 0 bases had no gene match. CDR3 nucleotides: TGCGCCAGCAGCTTGGCGGGGGGGCAAGAGACCCAGTACTTC. Translating it yields CASSLAGGQETQYF.

The chain has TRBV30 and TRBJ1-6; TRBD1 is a possible D gene (5 bases). V was cut by 0 bases and J by 10 bases, with 16 bases left in between. Germline CDR1 and CDR2: GTSNPN and SVGIG (reference sequence). The CDR3 contains 15 residues. CDR3: CAWSVGVGIGSPLHF. CDR3 nucleotides: TGTGCCTGGAGTGTGGGGGTGGGAATTGGATCACCCCTCCACTTT. Full variable domain (rest looked up from reference TRBV30 and TRBJ1-6): SQTIHQWPATLVQPVGSPLSLECTVEGTSNPNLYWYRQAAGRGLQLLFYSVGIGQISSEVPQNLSASRPQDRQFILSSKKLLLSDSGFYLCAWSVGVGIGSPLHFGNGTRLTVT.

The genes are TRBV10-3 and TRBJ2-7, with 7 bases identical to TRBD1. CDR1 is ENHRY and CDR2 is SYGVKD in the germline V gene. The CDR3 contains 14 residues. Losses at the gene ends were 2 bases for V and 2 bases for J; bases not matched to a gene: 3. In DNA form, the CDR3 reads TGTGCCATCAGTGAGGGGACAGCACCCTACGAGCAGTACTTC. This encodes CAISEGTAPYEQYF.

The genes are TRBV15 and TRBJ1-2; D unclear. The CDR3 has 19 residues. Germline-derived CDR1 and CDR2 are LNHNV and YYDKDF (reference sequence). With 0 bases removed from V and 0 bases from J, the gap between germline ends came to 20 bases. In DNA form, the CDR3 reads TGTGCCACCAGCAGAGATGTTGCTTTTATAGGAGAAACTAACTATGGCTACACCTTC. It is translated as CATSRDVAFIGETNYGYTF.

The rearrangement joins TRBV2 to TRBJ2-3, with D perhaps given as TRBD1 or TRBD2 (6 bases each). The V gene's germline CDR1 is SNHLY and CDR2 FYNNEI. The CDR3 totals 14 residues. With 1 base removed from V and 4 bases from J, the gap between germline ends came to 9 bases. The CDR3 loop reads CASSEGGAADTQYF. CDR3 DNA sequence: TGTGCCAGCAGTGAAGGGGGGGCTGCAGATACGCAGTATTTT. The entire variable domain, with the rest obtained from reference TRBV2 and TRBJ2-3, is as follows: EPEVTQTPSHQVTQMGQEVILRCVPISNHLYFYWYRQILGQKVEFLVSFYNNEISEKSEIFDDQFSVERPDGSNFTLKIRSTKLEDSAMYFCASSEGGAADTQYFGPGTRLTVL.

This clone has a single count. The V call is TRBV5-1, the J call TRBJ1-6, with D perhaps TRBD1 (5 bases). This CDR3 region has 14 residues. The germline V and J ends were trimmed by 6 bases and 5 bases, with 12 bases remaining between them. The germline CDR1 and CDR2 sequences are SGHRS and YFSETQ. The CDR3 reads CASTEGTDNSPLHF. The DNA for the CDR3 is TGCGCCAGCACAGAGGGGACGGATAATTCACCCCTCCACTTT.

V is TRBV30 and J is TRBJ1-1; D remains ambiguous. V lost 2 bases and J lost 7, with 8 bases in between. The CDR3 length is 11 residues. The germline V gene has CDR1 GTSNPN and CDR2 SVGIG (reference sequence). The CDR3 is CAWSTLSEAFF. As DNA, the CDR3 is TGTGCCTGGAGTACGCTAAGTGAAGCTTTCTTT. Filled out from reference TRBV30 and TRBJ1-1, the complete variable domain reads SQTIHQWPATLVQPVGSPLSLECTVEGTSNPNLYWYRQAAGRGLQLLFYSVGIGQISSEVPQNLSASRPQDRQFILSSKKLLLSDSGFYLCAWSTLSEAFFGQGTRLTVV.

The rearrangement uses TRBV18 and TRBJ1-1; TRBD1 matches 8 bases. CDR1 and CDR2 from the germline V gene are KGHSH and LQKENI. This CDR3 has 14 residues. Trimming took 5 bases from V and 7 from J; bases not matched to a gene: 9. The CDR3 region is CASSATGGGGEAFF. The CDR3 DNA sequence: TGTGCCAGCTCAGCCACAGGGGGAGGGGGTGAAGCTTTCTTT.

The genes are TRBV30 and TRBJ2-7; no reliable D call. The CDR3 extends over 11 amino acids. V lost 5 bases and J lost 2, with 7 bases in between. Germline V lookup: CDR1 GTSNPN, CDR2 SVGIG (reference sequence). CDR3 nucleotide sequence: TGTGCCTGGGGGCGAGCCTACGAGCAGTACTTC. Translation: CAWGRAYEQYF.

The J gene is TRBJ1-6, the V gene TRBV21-1. TRBV21-1 is an annotated pseudogene. The CDR3 has 17 residues. The CDR3 protein is CASSKPGGPGNNSPLHF. CDR3 in DNA: TGTGCCAGCAGCAAACCGGGGGGGCCAGGGAATAATTCACCCCTCCACTTT.

J is TRBJ1-6 and V is TRBV6-1; tentative D call: TRBD1 (6 bases). Trimming removed 1 base at V and 9 bases at J, with 13 bases between. The CDR3 contains 15 residues. Germline lookup yields CDR1 MNHNS and CDR2 SASEGT. The CDR3 reads CASSEVAGVFSPLHF. As DNA, the CDR3 is TGTGCCAGCAGTGAAGTGGCAGGGGTGTTTTCACCCCTCCACTTT.